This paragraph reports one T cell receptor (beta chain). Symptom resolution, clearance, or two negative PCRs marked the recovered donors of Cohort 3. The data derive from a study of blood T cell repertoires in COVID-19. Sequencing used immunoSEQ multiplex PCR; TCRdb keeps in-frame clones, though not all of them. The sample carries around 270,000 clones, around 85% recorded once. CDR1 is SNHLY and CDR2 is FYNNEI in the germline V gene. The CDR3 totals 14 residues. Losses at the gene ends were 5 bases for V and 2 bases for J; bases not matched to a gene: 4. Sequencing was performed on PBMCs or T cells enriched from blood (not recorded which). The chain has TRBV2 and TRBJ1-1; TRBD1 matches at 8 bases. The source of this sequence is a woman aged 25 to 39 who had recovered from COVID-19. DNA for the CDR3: TGTGCCAGCAGTTATACAGGGGGAAACACTGAAGCTTTCTTT. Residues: CASSYTGGNTEAFF.